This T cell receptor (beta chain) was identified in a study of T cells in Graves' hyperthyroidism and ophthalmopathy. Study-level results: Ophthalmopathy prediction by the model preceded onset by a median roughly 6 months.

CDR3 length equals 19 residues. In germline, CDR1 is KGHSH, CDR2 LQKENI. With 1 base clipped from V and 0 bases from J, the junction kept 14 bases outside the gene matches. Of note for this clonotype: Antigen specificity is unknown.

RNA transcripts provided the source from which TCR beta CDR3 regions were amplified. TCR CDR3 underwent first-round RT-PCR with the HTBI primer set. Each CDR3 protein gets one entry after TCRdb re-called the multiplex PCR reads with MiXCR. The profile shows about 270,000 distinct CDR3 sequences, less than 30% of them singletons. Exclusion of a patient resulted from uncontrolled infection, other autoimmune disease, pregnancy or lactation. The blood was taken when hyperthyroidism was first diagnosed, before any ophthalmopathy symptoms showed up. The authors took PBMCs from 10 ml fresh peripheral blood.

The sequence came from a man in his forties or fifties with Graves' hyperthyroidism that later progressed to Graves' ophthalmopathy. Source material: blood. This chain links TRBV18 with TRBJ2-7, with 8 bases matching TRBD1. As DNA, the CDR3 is TGTGCCAGCTCACCACTCCGTGGGCAGGGGGCCCACCGCTCCTACGAGCAGTACTTC. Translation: CASSPLRGQGAHRSYEQYF.